This T cell receptor (beta chain) was profiled in a study of cytomegalovirus exposure and HLA in healthy donors. Per the germline V gene, CDR1 is LNHDA and CDR2 is SQIVND (reference sequence). The CDR3 sequence is 12 residues long. V was pared by 7 bases and J by 1 base, with 7 bases between. The table came from immunoSEQ multiplex PCR; TCRdb's copy has only in-frame clones and leaves some out. The sample includes about 280,000 clones, more than 75% of them seen just once. This clone appeared a single time. This sequence was found in a woman aged 18 to 35 in good health and CMV-seronegative. The sample taken for sequencing was PBMCs. This chain links TRBV19 with TRBJ1-2; D gene unclear. In DNA, the CDR3 is TGTGCCAGTATGGGCAGTAACTATGGCTACACCTTC. Protein: CASMGSNYGYTF.